Each of the 9 T cell receptor beta chains below was sequenced from the same sample in a study of CD8+CD57+ T cells in acquired aplastic anemia (dated by TCRdb to 2017 to 2018). The instrument given in TCRdb is Illumina HiSeq 2000. Profiling of TCR beta VDJ combinations and CDR3 sequences used genomic DNA as the template. TCRdb reanalyzed the raw reads on its own, using fastp at Q25 for trimming and MiXCR for clone calling, and kept in-frame beta chains. CDR3 protein sequences are deduplicated, and each keeps its most common genes and DNA. The table for this sample lists 220,000 or so distinct CDR3 sequences; 55% to 65% of them were counted only once. The top ten clonotypes cover about three fifths of the sample. Flow cytometry had shown CD8+CD57+ cell expansion in the patients selected for sequencing. Sequenced material: sorted CD4+, CD8+, or CD8+CD57+ T cells (not recorded which) from PBMCs. The receptors stem from a human donor with aplastic anemia.

The gene calls are TRBV2 and TRBJ1-1; D gene unclear. The CDR3 runs 14 residues. Germline V gene lookup returns CDR1 SNHLY and CDR2 FYNNEI. Trimming shortened V by 1 base and J by 1 base, and 7 bases separated the two germline ends. The CDR3 reads CASSEGPRNTEAFF. In DNA form, the CDR3 reads TGTGCCAGCAGTGAAGGACCTCGGAACACTGAAGCTTTCTTT.

This clonotype was seen once. V gene TRBV5-1 combines with J gene TRBJ2-2; D not resolved. V lost 6 bases and J 7 bases, leaving 19 bases between the germline ends. Germline V lookup: CDR1 SGHRS, CDR2 YFSETQ. The CDR3 runs 15 residues. The CDR3 loop reads CASMLPEGMVGELFF. CDR3 bases: TGCGCCAGCATGCTCCCCGAAGGGATGGTCGGGGAGCTGTTTTTT.

This chain connects TRBV15 to TRBJ2-3; TRBD2 matches at 9 bases. This CDR3 spans 16 amino acids. The germline V gene has CDR1 LNHNV and CDR2 YYDKDF (reference sequence). Trimming at V came to 4 bases and at J to 1 base, leaving 6 bases not matched to a gene. The CDR3 region is CATSTFRGRGTDTQYF. The CDR3 region has the DNA TGTGCCACCAGCACATTTCGCGGGAGGGGCACAGATACGCAGTATTTT.

This chain links TRBV5-4 with TRBJ1-2, with 8 bases fitting TRBD1. The CDR3 is made up of 13 amino acids. After removal of 4 bases from V and 7 bases from J, the junction contained 6 bases not matched to a gene. Germline CDR1 and CDR2: SGHNT and YYREEE (reference sequence). The CDR3 region is CASSPDRAGGYTF. The CDR3 DNA sequence: TGTGCCAGCAGCCCGGACAGGGCCGGTGGCTACACCTTC.

This chain joins TRBV12-3 or TRBV12-4 and TRBJ2-1; TRBD2 agrees at 8 bases. There are 17 residues in the CDR3. After removal of 1 base from V and 8 bases from J, the junction contained 13 bases not matched to a gene. This CDR3 reads CASSLGSLAAHPDEQFF. DNA of the CDR3: TGTGCCAGCAGTTTAGGCTCACTAGCGGCCCACCCCGATGAGCAGTTCTTC.

The chain has TRBV25-1 and TRBJ2-7, with no clear D. Germline loops: CDR1 MGHDK, CDR2 SYGVNS. This CDR3 is 14 amino acids long. The ends were cut back, 1 base at V and 3 bases at J, with 10 bases in the middle. Here the CDR3 DNA reads TGTGCCAGCAGTGAATCCGGTCAGAACTACGAGCAGTACTTC. Encoded protein: CASSESGQNYEQYF.

This chain joins TRBV5-1 and TRBJ2-7; tentatively, D is TRBD1 (6 bases). Trimming shortened V by 2 bases and J by 2 bases, and 11 bases separated the two germline ends. CDR3 size: 14 residues. Per germline, CDR1 SGHRS and CDR2 YFSETQ. CDR3 DNA sequence: TGCGCCAGCAGCTTCAGGGGAAGGACCTACGAGCAGTACTTC. Encoded protein: CASSFRGRTYEQYF.

The chain is built from TRBV2 and TRBJ1-5, with 7 bases identical to TRBD1. The CDR3 is 16 residues long. Trimming removed 6 bases from V and 4 bases from J; junction bases left unmatched: 12. Germline lookup yields CDR1 SNHLY and CDR2 FYNNEI. CDR3 protein: CASRRDRHSANQPQHF. CDR3 DNA: TGTGCCAGCAGGAGGGACAGACACAGTGCAAATCAGCCCCAGCATTTT.

The table lists this clonotype with a few counts. V and J are TRBV20-1 and TRBJ2-7; 13 positions agree with TRBD2. Germline V gene lookup returns CDR1 DFQATT and CDR2 SNEGSKA (reference sequence). The CDR3 runs to 18 residues. Germline trimming cut 3 bases from V and 2 bases from J; bases unmatched to any gene: 13. The DNA of the CDR3 is TGCAGTGCTAGCGGGACTAGCGGGACACCTCTCCAGGCCTACGAGCAGTACTTC. Its protein is CSASGTSGTPLQAYEQYF.